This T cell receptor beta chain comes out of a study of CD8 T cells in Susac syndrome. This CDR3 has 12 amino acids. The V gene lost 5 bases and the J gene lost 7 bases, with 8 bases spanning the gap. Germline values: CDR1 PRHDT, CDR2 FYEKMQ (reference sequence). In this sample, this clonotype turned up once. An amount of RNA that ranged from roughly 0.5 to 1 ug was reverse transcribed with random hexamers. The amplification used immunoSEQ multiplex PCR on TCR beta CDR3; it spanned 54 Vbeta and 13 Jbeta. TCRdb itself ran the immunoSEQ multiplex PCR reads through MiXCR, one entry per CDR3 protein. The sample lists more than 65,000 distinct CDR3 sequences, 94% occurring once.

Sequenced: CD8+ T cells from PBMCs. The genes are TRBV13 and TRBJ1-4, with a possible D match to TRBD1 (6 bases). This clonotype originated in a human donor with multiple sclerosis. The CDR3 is CASSARGEKLFF. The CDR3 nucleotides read TGTGCCAGCAGCGCCAGGGGTGAAAAACTGTTTTTT.